The rows below give T cell receptor beta chains drawn from one sample of a study of OX40 agonist ivuxolimab in advanced cancers. Profiled with immunoSEQ multiplex PCR; TCRdb holds only in-frame clones, not every one. The sample yields more than 45,000 clones, around 85% seen once. Sequenced here: CD4+ or CD8+ T cells sorted from blood, sampled in a trial of the OX40 agonist ivuxolimab. The receptors derive from an adult with an advanced solid tumor such as melanoma, head and neck, liver or kidney cancer. Each CDR3 is given with its conserved first and last residue. Each record gives: clone size, CDR3 length, J gene, D gene, V gene, CDR3 protein, CDR3 DNA. The D gene is left open where the match is weak. Size values are once, few and many counts, or a class for expanded clones, and some rows have none.

size: once
length: 11
J: TRBJ1-1
D: NA
V: TRBV30
CDR3: CAWAERLEAFF
DNA: TGTGCCTGGGCCGAGAGGCTAGAAGCTTTCTTT

size: NA
length: 17
J: TRBJ2-3
D: NA
V: TRBV10-3
CDR3: CAISDSNLVSSTDTQYF
DNA: TGTGCCATCAGTGACTCCAACCTCGTTTCTAGCACAGATACGCAGTATTTT

size: NA
length: 13
J: TRBJ2-3
D: NA
V: TRBV19
CDR3: CASSMRSVNTQYF
DNA: TGTGCCAGTAGTATGAGAAGCGTTAATACGCAGTATTTT

size: NA
length: 12
J: TRBJ2-7
D: NA
V: TRBV7-6
CDR3: CASSLLGYEQYF
DNA: TGTGCCAGCAGCCTTTTAGGGTACGAGCAGTACTTC

size: NA
length: 16
J: TRBJ2-2
D: NA
V: TRBV11-2
CDR3: CASSFGLSPTTGELFF
DNA: TGTGCCAGCAGCTTTGGACTCTCACCAACCACCGGGGAGCTGTTTTTT

size: NA
length: 12
J: TRBJ2-5
D: NA
V: TRBV2
CDR3: CASSEERETQYF
DNA: TGTGCCAGCAGTGAGGAGCGAGAGACCCAGTACTTC

size: NA
length: 16
J: TRBJ2-2
D: TRBD1
V: TRBV5-6
CDR3: CASTRPTGGFGGELFF
DNA: TGTGCCAGCACCCGCCCTACAGGGGGCTTTGGCGGGGAGCTGTTTTTT

size: NA
length: 16
J: TRBJ2-2
D: NA
V: TRBV6-6
CDR3: CASSRPRGQGTGELFF
DNA: TGTGCCAGCAGCCGCCCCCGGGGGCAGGGCACCGGGGAGCTGTTTTTT

size: NA
length: 14
J: TRBJ2-3
D: TRBD2
V: TRBV6-6
CDR3: CASSLASGQDTQYF
DNA: TGTGCCAGCAGTTTGGCTAGCGGGCAAGATACGCAGTATTTT

size: NA
length: 19
J: TRBJ2-2
D: TRBD2
V: TRBV28
CDR3: CASTWGGLAGVLFTGELFF
DNA: TGTGCCAGCACCTGGGGGGGACTAGCGGGTGTCTTATTCACCGGGGAGCTGTTTTTT

size: once
length: 14
J: TRBJ2-7
D: NA
V: TRBV11-2
CDR3: CASSSNRDAYEQYF
DNA: TGTGCCAGCAGCTCAAACCGAGATGCCTACGAGCAGTACTTC

size: NA
length: 18
J: TRBJ2-4
D: TRBD2
V: TRBV7-2
CDR3: CASSLEATSGTYKNIQYF
DNA: TGTGCCAGCAGCTTAGAGGCGACTAGCGGGACCTACAAAAACATTCAGTACTTC

size: NA
length: 14
J: TRBJ1-4
D: NA
V: TRBV6-5
CDR3: CASLGGSTNEKLFF
DNA: TGTGCCAGTCTCGGGGGTTCAACTAATGAAAAACTGTTTTTT

size: NA
length: 12
J: TRBJ2-2
D: TRBD2
V: TRBV29-1
CDR3: CSVHAGAGELFF
DNA: TGCAGCGTACACGCGGGAGCCGGGGAGCTGTTTTTT

size: NA
length: 14
J: TRBJ2-7
D: NA
V: TRBV6-4
CDR3: CASRRVPGMYEQYF
DNA: TGTGCCAGCAGACGGGTGCCAGGGATGTACGAGCAGTACTTC

size: NA
length: 13
J: TRBJ2-1
D: NA
V: TRBV7-7
CDR3: CASSLGSGNEQFF
DNA: TGTGCTAGCAGCCTCGGATCTGGTAATGAGCAGTTCTTC

size: NA
length: 18
J: TRBJ2-1
D: TRBD2
V: TRBV19
CDR3: CATRTSGRARGVYNEQFF
DNA: TGTGCCACTCGGACTAGCGGGAGGGCCCGAGGGGTCTACAATGAGCAGTTCTTC

size: NA
length: 13
J: TRBJ1-2
D: NA
V: TRBV18
CDR3: CASSPPGNYGYTF
DNA: TGTGCCAGCTCACCACCTGGGAACTATGGCTACACCTTC

size: NA
length: 14
J: TRBJ1-4
D: NA
V: TRBV5-6
CDR3: CASTSSFSNEKLFF
DNA: TGTGCCAGCACCTCCTCGTTCAGTAATGAAAAACTGTTTTTT

size: NA
length: 13
J: TRBJ1-1
D: NA
V: TRBV2
CDR3: CASRFDRNTEAFF
DNA: TGTGCCAGCAGATTCGACAGGAACACTGAAGCTTTCTTT

size: NA
length: 13
J: TRBJ1-1
D: NA
V: TRBV11-3
CDR3: CASSLYENTEAFF
DNA: TGTGCCAGCAGCTTGTACGAGAACACTGAAGCTTTCTTT

size: NA
length: 13
J: TRBJ2-3
D: TRBD1
V: TRBV6-1
CDR3: CASSGDSVHTQYF
DNA: TGTGCCAGCAGTGGGGACAGCGTACATACGCAGTATTTT

size: NA
length: 14
J: TRBJ2-7
D: TRBD1
V: TRBV7-6
CDR3: CASARQGISYEQYF
DNA: TGTGCCAGCGCAAGACAGGGAATCTCCTACGAGCAGTACTTC

size: once
length: 14
J: TRBJ1-1
D: TRBD1
V: TRBV5-1
CDR3: CASSFETGGTEAFF
DNA: TGCGCCAGCAGCTTCGAGACAGGGGGTACTGAAGCTTTCTTT

size: NA
length: 13
J: TRBJ1-5
D: NA
V: TRBV9
CDR3: CASSVNGQEPQHF
DNA: TGTGCCAGCAGCGTAAATGGGCAGGAGCCCCAGCATTTT

size: NA
length: 16
J: TRBJ2-3
D: NA
V: TRBV5-5
CDR3: CASSLEGGQMADTQYF
DNA: TGTGCCAGCAGCTTGGAGGGGGGGCAAATGGCAGATACGCAGTATTTT

size: NA
length: 13
J: TRBJ2-1
D: TRBD2
V: TRBV7-3
CDR3: CASSQREYNEQFF
DNA: TGTGCCAGCAGCCAGCGGGAGTACAATGAGCAGTTCTTC

size: NA
length: 18
J: TRBJ2-3
D: TRBD1
V: TRBV4-3
CDR3: CASSQQAIGTGFSDTQYF
DNA: TGCGCCAGCAGCCAACAAGCAATTGGGACAGGGTTTTCAGATACGCAGTATTTT

size: NA
length: 15
J: TRBJ2-2
D: NA
V: TRBV10-3
CDR3: CAISESQGYTGELFF
DNA: TGTGCCATCAGTGAGTCACAGGGTTACACCGGGGAGCTGTTTTTT

size: NA
length: 14
J: TRBJ2-5
D: TRBD1
V: TRBV19
CDR3: CASTRTGLGETQYF
DNA: TGTGCCAGTACTCGGACAGGGCTCGGGGAGACCCAGTACTTC

size: NA
length: 14
J: TRBJ1-5
D: NA
V: TRBV7-2
CDR3: CASSLQVFNQPQHF
DNA: TGTGCCAGCAGCTTGCAGGTCTTCAATCAGCCCCAGCATTTT

size: NA
length: 13
J: TRBJ2-7
D: TRBD1
V: TRBV5-1
CDR3: CASSGTGVYEQYF
DNA: TGCGCCAGCTCCGGGACAGGGGTCTACGAGCAGTACTTC

size: NA
length: 18
J: TRBJ1-3
D: NA
V: TRBV15
CDR3: CATSRGHYSGRLENTIYF
DNA: TGTGCCACCAGCAGAGGACACTATTCGGGCCGGTTAGAAAACACCATATATTTT

size: NA
length: 14
J: TRBJ2-1
D: TRBD2
V: TRBV19
CDR3: CASTRSGGSNEQFF
DNA: TGTGCCAGTACCCGGAGCGGGGGGAGCAATGAGCAGTTCTTC

size: NA
length: 16
J: TRBJ2-3
D: TRBD2
V: TRBV7-6
CDR3: CASSLATASGSDTQYF
DNA: TGTGCCAGCAGCTTAGCGACGGCTAGCGGGAGTGATACGCAGTATTTT

size: NA
length: 11
J: TRBJ2-2
D: NA
V: TRBV25-1
CDR3: CASGPLGELFF
DNA: TGTGCCAGCGGACCCCTCGGGGAGCTGTTTTTT

size: NA
length: 15
J: TRBJ2-5
D: NA
V: TRBV6-5
CDR3: CASSRQAEGQETQYF
DNA: TGTGCCAGCAGCAGACAGGCCGAGGGCCAAGAGACCCAGTACTTC

size: NA
length: 14
J: TRBJ2-1
D: NA
V: TRBV7-7
CDR3: CASSRDSNYNEQFF
DNA: TGTGCTAGCAGCCGTGACTCGAACTACAATGAGCAGTTCTTC

size: NA
length: 14
J: TRBJ2-1
D: NA
V: TRBV2
CDR3: CAGGARALSNEQFF
DNA: TGTGCCGGAGGGGCCAGGGCGTTAAGCAATGAGCAGTTCTTC

size: NA
length: 17
J: TRBJ2-4
D: NA
V: TRBV5-3
CDR3: CARSHGDFPIAKNIQYF
DNA: TGTGCCAGAAGCCACGGGGACTTCCCTATAGCCAAAAACATTCAGTACTTC

size: NA
length: 15
J: TRBJ2-3
D: NA
V: TRBV19
CDR3: CASSPTALPTDTQYF
DNA: TGTGCCAGTAGTCCGACAGCACTTCCCACAGATACGCAGTATTTT

size: NA
length: 14
J: TRBJ1-2
D: NA
V: TRBV5-1
CDR3: CASSLQDSSYGYTF
DNA: TGCGCCAGCAGCCTCCAGGACAGTTCCTATGGCTACACCTTC

size: few
length: 17
J: TRBJ1-2
D: TRBD1
V: TRBV4-1
CDR3: CASSLGTGIRHRDGYTF
DNA: TGCGCCAGCAGCCTTGGGACAGGAATACGGCACAGGGATGGCTACACCTTC

size: NA
length: 15
J: TRBJ1-1
D: TRBD1
V: TRBV11-3
CDR3: CASSKTAGGFTEAFF
DNA: TGTGCCAGCAGCAAGACAGCAGGGGGATTCACTGAAGCTTTCTTT

size: NA
length: 13
J: TRBJ2-5
D: NA
V: TRBV6-1
CDR3: CASSRGTQETQYF
DNA: TGTGCCAGCAGTCGAGGGACGCAAGAGACCCAGTACTTC

size: NA
length: 13
J: TRBJ1-6
D: NA
V: TRBV12-5
CDR3: CASAPPGDSPLHF
DNA: TGTGCTAGTGCCCCCCCCGGGGATTCACCCCTCCACTTT

size: NA
length: 14
J: TRBJ2-3
D: NA
V: TRBV7-3
CDR3: CASSLGGGRDTQYF
DNA: TGTGCCAGCAGCTTGGGCGGGGGCCGGGATACGCAGTATTTT

size: NA
length: 13
J: TRBJ1-5
D: NA
V: TRBV2
CDR3: CASIGTPNQPQHF
DNA: TGTGCCAGCATTGGAACCCCGAATCAGCCCCAGCATTTT

size: NA
length: 13
J: TRBJ1-1
D: NA
V: TRBV7-9
CDR3: CASSFASGDDAFF
DNA: TGTGCCAGCAGCTTCGCTTCCGGGGATGATGCTTTCTTT

size: NA
length: 12
J: TRBJ1-5
D: NA
V: TRBV28
CDR3: CASALPNQPQHF
DNA: TGTGCCAGCGCTCTCCCTAATCAGCCCCAGCATTTT

size: NA
length: 16
J: TRBJ2-7
D: TRBD2
V: TRBV2
CDR3: CASSRTGGGGLYEQYF
DNA: TGTGCCAGCAGCCGGACGGGGGGGGGAGGCCTCTACGAGCAGTACTTC

size: few
length: 14
J: TRBJ2-3
D: NA
V: TRBV10-3
CDR3: CAIGGQVSTDTQYF
DNA: TGTGCCATCGGCGGACAAGTGAGCACAGATACGCAGTATTTT

size: few
length: 14
J: TRBJ2-1
D: NA
V: TRBV5-6
CDR3: CASSWPRRNNEQFF
DNA: TGTGCCAGCAGCTGGCCCCGGAGGAACAATGAGCAGTTCTTC

size: NA
length: 13
J: TRBJ2-7
D: TRBD2
V: TRBV5-6
CDR3: CASRWTSGTEQYF
DNA: TGTGCCAGCAGGTGGACTAGCGGGACCGAGCAGTACTTC

size: NA
length: 15
J: TRBJ1-1
D: NA
V: TRBV14
CDR3: CASRPAGATNTEAFF
DNA: TGTGCCAGCCGACCGGCGGGGGCCACGAACACTGAAGCTTTCTTT

size: NA
length: 15
J: TRBJ1-5
D: NA
V: TRBV4-3
CDR3: CASSQEVGHNQPQHF
DNA: TGCGCCAGCAGCCAAGAGGTGGGACACAATCAGCCCCAGCATTTT

size: NA
length: 15
J: TRBJ1-5
D: NA
V: TRBV6-6
CDR3: CASRPNRDSNQPQHF
DNA: TGTGCCAGCAGGCCTAACAGGGATAGCAATCAGCCCCAGCATTTT

size: NA
length: 11
J: TRBJ1-3
D: NA
V: TRBV25-1
CDR3: CASSEWNTIYF
DNA: TGTGCCAGCAGTGAATGGAACACCATATATTTT

size: NA
length: 13
J: TRBJ2-7
D: NA
V: TRBV12-5
CDR3: CASFPGTSYEQYF
DNA: TGTGCTAGCTTCCCTGGCACCTCCTACGAGCAGTACTTC